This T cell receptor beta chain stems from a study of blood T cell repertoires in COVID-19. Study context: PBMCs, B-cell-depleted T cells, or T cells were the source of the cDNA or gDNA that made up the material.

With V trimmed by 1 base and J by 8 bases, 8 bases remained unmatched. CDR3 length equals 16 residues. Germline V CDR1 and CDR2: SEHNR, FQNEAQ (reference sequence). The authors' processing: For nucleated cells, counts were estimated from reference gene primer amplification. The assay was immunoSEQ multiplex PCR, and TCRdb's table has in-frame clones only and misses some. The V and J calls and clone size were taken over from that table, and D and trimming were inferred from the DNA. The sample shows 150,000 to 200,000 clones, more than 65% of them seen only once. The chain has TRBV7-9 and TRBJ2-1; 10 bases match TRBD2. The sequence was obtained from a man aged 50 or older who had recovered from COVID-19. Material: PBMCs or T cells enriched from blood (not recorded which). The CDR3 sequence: CASSLGLAGAADEQFF. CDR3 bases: TGTGCCAGCAGCTTAGGGCTAGCGGGAGCAGCTGATGAGCAGTTCTTC.